These 13 T cell receptor beta chains came from one sample sequenced in a study of cytomegalovirus exposure and HLA in healthy donors. This PCR relied on a set of 60 Vbeta primers and 13 Jbeta primers. Clones were sequenced by immunoSEQ multiplex PCR, and TCRdb holds only the in-frame ones, with some missing. Here the sample spans some 120,000 clones, around 80% being singletons. The source material was PBMCs. The receptors were gathered from a man aged 25 to 40 in good health and CMV-seropositive.

This clone was seen only once. This chain links TRBV7-2 with TRBJ2-5, with D perhaps TRBD1 (5 bases). The CDR3 has 15 residues. The germline gives CDR1 SGHTA, CDR2 FQGNSA. V was clipped by 1 base and J by 4 bases, with 13 bases between them. The CDR3 spells CASSLGGRVGETQYF. The CDR3 bases are TGTGCCAGCAGCTTAGGTGGCAGGGTAGGAGAGACCCAGTACTTC.

The chain has TRBV19 and TRBJ2-2, with a weak D call TRBD1 (5 bases). The germline CDR1 and CDR2 sequences are LNHDA and SQIVND (reference sequence). Deletions cut 7 bases from V and 6 bases from J, with 12 bases between. CDR3 length equals 13 residues. CDR3 residues: CASTDLGPGELFF. Here the CDR3 DNA reads TGTGCCAGTACCGACCTGGGGCCCGGGGAGCTGTTTTTT.

This clone came up once. V is TRBV19 and J is TRBJ2-7; 9 bases agree with TRBD1. The CDR3 is made up of 13 amino acids. V lost 5 bases, J lost 4 bases, and 3 bases stayed unmatched. CDR1 LNHDA and CDR2 SQIVND come from the germline V gene (reference sequence). The CDR3 loop is CASSVQGAYEQYF. Here the CDR3 DNA reads TGTGCCAGTAGTGTACAGGGGGCGTACGAGCAGTACTTC.

This rearrangement joins TRBV9 to TRBJ2-7, with 8 bases matching TRBD1. Per germline, CDR1 SGDLS and CDR2 YYNGEE. Germline trimming cut 3 bases from V and 3 bases from J; bases unmatched to any gene: 2. There are 13 residues in the CDR3. The CDR3 nucleotides read TGTGCCAGCAGCGGGACAGGGAACTACGAGCAGTACTTC. Translation: CASSGTGNYEQYF. Full variable domain (missing parts from reference TRBV9 and TRBJ2-7): DSGVTQTPKHLITATGQRVTLRCSPRSGDLSVYWYQQSLDQGLQFLIQYYNGEERAKGNILERFSAQQFPDLHSELNLSSLELGDSALYFCASSGTGNYEQYFGPGTRLTVT.

The CDR3 DNA reads TGTGCCAGCAGTTTCGCCGACATACCCAATGAGCAGTTCTTC. Protein sequence: CASSFADIPNEQFF. V usage is TRBV27 and J usage is TRBJ2-1; D unresolved. The CDR3 spans 14 residues. CDR1 and CDR2 from the germline V gene are MNHEY and SMNVEV (reference sequence). V was shortened by 3 bases and J by 6 bases, with 12 bases between the two germline ends.

The chain's CDR3 is CASSNRSSFLGGYTF. The CDR3 bases are TGTGCCAGCAGTAACAGGAGCAGTTTCTTGGGGGGCTACACCTTC. V usage is TRBV7-9 and J usage is TRBJ1-2; D perhaps matches TRBD1 (5 bases). CDR1 and CDR2 (germline): SEHNR, FQNEAQ (reference sequence). V dropped 6 bases and J dropped 8 bases, with 22 bases sitting between them. This CDR3 contains 15 residues.

This clone was counted between two and nine times. The rearrangement uses TRBV6-5 and TRBJ2-4, with TRBD1 identical over 7 bases. V gave up 6 bases and J gave up 8 bases; unmatched junction bases: 10. CDR3 size: 14 residues. In germline, CDR1 is MNHEY, CDR2 SVGAGI. CDR3 DNA sequence: TGTGCCAGCAGCACCGGGACAGAGAGGGACATTCAGTACTTC. It translates to CASSTGTERDIQYF.

The chain has TRBV27 and TRBJ2-3; no definite D call. Germline V gene sequence: CDR1 MNHEY, CDR2 SMNVEV (reference sequence). There are 13 residues in the CDR3. V gave up 2 bases and J gave up 0 bases, with 3 bases separating them. The DNA of the CDR3 is TGTGCCAGCAGTTTACTCAGCACAGATACGCAGTATTTT. It yields the protein CASSLLSTDTQYF.

V usage is TRBV27 and J usage is TRBJ2-3, with a tentative D call TRBD2 (5 bases). This CDR3 region has 14 residues. CDR1 and CDR2 (germline): MNHEY, SMNVEV (reference sequence). V lost 3 bases and J 2 bases, leaving 9 bases between the germline ends. For the CDR3, the DNA is TGTGCCAGCAGTTTTCGGGGTCCCACAGATACGCAGTATTTT. Translating it yields CASSFRGPTDTQYF.

V is TRBV27 and J is TRBJ2-2, with 8 positions matching TRBD1. Germline-derived CDR1 and CDR2 are MNHEY and SMNVEV (reference sequence). The CDR3 has 13 residues. The J segment lost 7 bases and the V segment lost 6 bases, leaving 4 bases of the junction unmatched. In nucleotides, the CDR3 is TGTGCCAGCAGATGGACAGGGAACGGGGAGCTGTTTTTT. Amino acid sequence: CASRWTGNGELFF.

This clone was seen a few times. The V call is TRBV7-9, the J call TRBJ2-5, with D possibly matching TRBD2 (6 bases). V was shortened by 5 bases and J by 2 bases, with 12 bases between the two germline ends. The CDR3 runs 14 residues. The V gene's germline CDR1 is SEHNR and CDR2 FQNEAQ (reference sequence). The CDR3 loop is CASSPAAGQETQYF. The DNA for the CDR3 is TGTGCCAGCAGCCCGGCGGCGGGACAAGAGACCCAGTACTTC.

The genes are TRBV29-1 and TRBJ2-3; TRBD2 agrees at 8 bases. Germline V gene lookup returns CDR1 SQVTM and CDR2 ANQGSEA. There are 14 residues in the CDR3. The trim removed 7 bases at V and 3 bases at J, leaving 9 bases unmatched. The CDR3 coding sequence is TGCAGCGCGTCCGAAGGGACTAGAACAGATACGCAGTATTTT. This translates into CSASEGTRTDTQYF.

The gene calls are TRBV27 and TRBJ2-1; perhaps TRBD1 as D (5 bases). Trimming shortened V by 6 bases and J by 0 bases, and 12 bases separated the two germline ends. The germline CDR1 and CDR2 sequences are MNHEY and SMNVEV (reference sequence). CDR3 size: 15 residues. The CDR3 region is CASRSGLSSYNEQFF. CDR3 coding DNA: TGTGCCAGCAGGTCAGGGCTGAGCTCCTACAATGAGCAGTTCTTC.